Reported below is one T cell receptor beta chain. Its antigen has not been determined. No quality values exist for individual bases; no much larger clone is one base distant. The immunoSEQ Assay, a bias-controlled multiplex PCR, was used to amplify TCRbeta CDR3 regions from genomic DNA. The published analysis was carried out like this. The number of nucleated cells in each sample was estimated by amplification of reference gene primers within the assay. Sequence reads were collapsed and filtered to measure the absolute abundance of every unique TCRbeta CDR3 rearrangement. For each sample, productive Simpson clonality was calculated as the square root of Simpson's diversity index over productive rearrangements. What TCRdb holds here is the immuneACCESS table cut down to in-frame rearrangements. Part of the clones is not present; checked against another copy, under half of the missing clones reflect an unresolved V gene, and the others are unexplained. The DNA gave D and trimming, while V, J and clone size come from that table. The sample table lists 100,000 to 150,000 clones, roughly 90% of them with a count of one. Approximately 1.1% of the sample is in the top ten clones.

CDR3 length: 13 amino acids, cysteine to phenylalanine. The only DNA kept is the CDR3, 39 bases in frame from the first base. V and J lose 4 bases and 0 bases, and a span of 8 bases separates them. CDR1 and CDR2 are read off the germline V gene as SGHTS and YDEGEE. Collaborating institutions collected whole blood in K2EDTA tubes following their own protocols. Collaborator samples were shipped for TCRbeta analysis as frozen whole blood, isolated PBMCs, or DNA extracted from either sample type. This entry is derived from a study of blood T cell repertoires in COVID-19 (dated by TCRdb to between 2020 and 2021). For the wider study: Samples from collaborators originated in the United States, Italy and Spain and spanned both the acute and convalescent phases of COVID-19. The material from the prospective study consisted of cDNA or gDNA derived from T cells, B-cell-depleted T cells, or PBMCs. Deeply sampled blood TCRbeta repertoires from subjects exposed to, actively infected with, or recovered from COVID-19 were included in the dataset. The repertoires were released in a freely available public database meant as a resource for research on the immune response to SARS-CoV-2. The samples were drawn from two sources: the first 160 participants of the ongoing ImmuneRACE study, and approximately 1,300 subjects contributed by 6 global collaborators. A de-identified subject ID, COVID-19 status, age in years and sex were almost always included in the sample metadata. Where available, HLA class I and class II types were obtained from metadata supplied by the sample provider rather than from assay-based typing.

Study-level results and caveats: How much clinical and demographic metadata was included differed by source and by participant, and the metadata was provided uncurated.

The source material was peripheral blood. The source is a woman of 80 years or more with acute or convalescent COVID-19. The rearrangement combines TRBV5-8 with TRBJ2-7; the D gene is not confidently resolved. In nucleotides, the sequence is TGTGCCAGCAGCACAAGGAGCTCCTACGAGCAGTACTTC. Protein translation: CASSTRSSYEQYF.